Shown below are 2 T cell receptor beta chains from a single sample sequenced in a study of T-cell reconstitution after alpha-beta-depleted transplantation in children. TCRbeta library preparation incorporated unique molecular identifiers. TCRdb redid the calling of the PCR reads with MiXCR, one entry per CDR3 protein. Of hundreds of thousands of distinct CDR3 sequences in the sample, over 10% were seen once. The sample consisted of PBMCs, mostly from graft donor cells, taken 360 days after TCRalphabeta/CD19-depleted stem cell transplant. These receptors were taken from a male patient under 18 who had a stem cell transplant for acute myeloid leukemia, so the T cells may come from the graft donor.

This clonotype has just a few counts. V is TRBV12-3 or TRBV12-4 and J is TRBJ2-1, with D perhaps given as TRBD1 or TRBD2 (5 bases each). Trimming stripped 4 bases from V and 2 bases from J, with 15 bases between. This CDR3 is built from 16 residues. CDR3 bases: TGTGCCAGCAGTTCTCCCAGGGACGGGACCTACAATGAGCAGTTCTTC. Amino acids: CASSSPRDGTYNEQFF.

The V call is TRBV7-2, the J call TRBJ2-1; the D gene is possibly TRBD1 (6 bases). The germline V gene has CDR1 SGHTA and CDR2 FQGNSA. Trimming pared 4 bases from V and 4 bases from J, leaving 14 bases between. This CDR3 is built from 15 residues. The chain's CDR3 is CASSSGQILYNEQFF. The CDR3 bases are TGTGCCAGCAGCTCAGGACAGATCCTATACAATGAGCAGTTCTTC.